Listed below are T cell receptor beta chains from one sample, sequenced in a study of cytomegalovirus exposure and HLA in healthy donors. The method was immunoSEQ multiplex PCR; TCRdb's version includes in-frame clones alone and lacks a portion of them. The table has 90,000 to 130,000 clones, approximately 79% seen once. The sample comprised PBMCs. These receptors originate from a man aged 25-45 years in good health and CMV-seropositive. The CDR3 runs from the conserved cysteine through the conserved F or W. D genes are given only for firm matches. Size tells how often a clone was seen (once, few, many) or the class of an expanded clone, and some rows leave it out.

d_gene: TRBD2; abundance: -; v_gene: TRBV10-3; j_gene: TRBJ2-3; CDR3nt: TGTGCCGCCCGTACTAGCGGGGGGTCAAGAACTAGCACAGATACGCAGTATTTT; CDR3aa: CAARTSGGSRTSTDTQYF
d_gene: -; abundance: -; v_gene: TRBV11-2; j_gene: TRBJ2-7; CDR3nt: TGTGCCAGCAGCTTATACAGGCGAAAGTACGAGCAGTACTTC; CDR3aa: CASSLYRRKYEQYF
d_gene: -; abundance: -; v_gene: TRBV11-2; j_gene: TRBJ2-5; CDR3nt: TGTGCCAGCAGCTTAGGTGCAGTCAGGGGCTGGGAGACCCAGTACTTC; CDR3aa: CASSLGAVRGWETQYF
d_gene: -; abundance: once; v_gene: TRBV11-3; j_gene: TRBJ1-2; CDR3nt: TGTGCCAGCAGCTTAGTCACCGCGAACTATGGCTACACCTTC; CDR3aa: CASSLVTANYGYTF
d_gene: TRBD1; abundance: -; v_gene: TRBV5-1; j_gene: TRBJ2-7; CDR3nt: TGCGCCAGCAGCCCAGGGACAGGGGAAGATTTGGGGGAGCAGTACTTC; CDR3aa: CASSPGTGEDLGEQYF
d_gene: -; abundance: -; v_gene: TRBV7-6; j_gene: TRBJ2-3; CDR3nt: TGTGCCAGCAGCTTAAGGGGGGGGGCGGAGACAGATACGCAGTATTTT; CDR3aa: CASSLRGGAETDTQYF
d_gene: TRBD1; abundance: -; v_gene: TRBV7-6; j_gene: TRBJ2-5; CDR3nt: TGTGCCAGCAGCTTAGTAGGGGGCAAGCAAGAGACCCAGTACTTC; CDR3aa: CASSLVGGKQETQYF
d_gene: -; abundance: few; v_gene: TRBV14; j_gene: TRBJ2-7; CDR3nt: TGTGCCAGCAGCCGCCAGGCCTACGAGCAGTACTTC; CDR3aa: CASSRQAYEQYF
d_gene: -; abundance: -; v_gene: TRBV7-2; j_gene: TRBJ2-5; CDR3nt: TGTGCCAGCAGCTTAAGGTGGGCGTTCCAAGAGCCCCAGTACTTC; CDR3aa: CASSLRWAFQEPQYF
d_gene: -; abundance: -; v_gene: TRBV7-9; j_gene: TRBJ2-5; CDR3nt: TGTGCCAGCAGCTTAGCGAATGCGGGCCAAGAGACCCAGTACTTC; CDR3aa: CASSLANAGQETQYF
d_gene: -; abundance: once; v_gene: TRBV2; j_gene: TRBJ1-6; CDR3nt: TGTGCCAGCAGGACGGCGCTTTTGGCGGATAATTCACCCCTCCACTTT; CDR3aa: CASRTALLADNSPLHF
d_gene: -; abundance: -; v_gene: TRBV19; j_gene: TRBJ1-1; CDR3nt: TGTGCCAGTAGTGCGGGTAACACTGAAGCTTTCTTT; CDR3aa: CASSAGNTEAFF
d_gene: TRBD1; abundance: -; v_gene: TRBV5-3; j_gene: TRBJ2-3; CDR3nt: TGTGCCAGAAGCTCAACAGGAAGGGGACAGGGGCCTATCACAAGCACAGATACGCAGTATTTT; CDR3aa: CARSSTGRGQGPITSTDTQYF
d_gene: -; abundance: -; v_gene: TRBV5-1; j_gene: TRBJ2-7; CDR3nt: TGCGCCAGCAGAGAGGGCAGCTCCTACGAGCAGTACTTC; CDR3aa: CASREGSSYEQYF
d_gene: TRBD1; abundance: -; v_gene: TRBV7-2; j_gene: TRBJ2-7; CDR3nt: TGTGCCAGCAGCCTAGGATTTGGGACAGACTTAATGTACGAGCAGTACTTC; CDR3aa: CASSLGFGTDLMYEQYF
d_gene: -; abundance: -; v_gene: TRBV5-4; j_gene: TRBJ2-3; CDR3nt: TGTGCCAGCAGCCCGCGGCAGGGTAGCACAGATACGCAGTATTTT; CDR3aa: CASSPRQGSTDTQYF
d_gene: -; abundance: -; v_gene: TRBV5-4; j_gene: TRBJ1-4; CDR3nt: TGCGCCAGCAGCCAAGATGATGCCTTAGCGGAAAAACTGTTTTTT; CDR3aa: CASSQDDALAEKLFF
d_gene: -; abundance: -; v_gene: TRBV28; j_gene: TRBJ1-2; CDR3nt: TGTGCCAGCAGTTTTATCGGGAGCTACACCTTC; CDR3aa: CASSFIGSYTF
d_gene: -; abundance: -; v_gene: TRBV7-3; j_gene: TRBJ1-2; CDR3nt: TGTGCCAGCAGCTTAGGGGCAGCCCCTAACTATGGCTACACCTTC; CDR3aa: CASSLGAAPNYGYTF
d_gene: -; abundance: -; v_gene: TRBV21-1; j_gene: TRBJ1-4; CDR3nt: TGTGCCAGCAGCAAAGCGCAGGGAGGGGGTGCAACTAATGAAAAACTGTTTTTT; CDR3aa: CASSKAQGGGATNEKLFF
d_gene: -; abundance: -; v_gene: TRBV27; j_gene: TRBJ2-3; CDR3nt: TGTGCCAGCAGTTTATCTAGGCGGGGCTCAGATACGCAGTATTTT; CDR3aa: CASSLSRRGSDTQYF
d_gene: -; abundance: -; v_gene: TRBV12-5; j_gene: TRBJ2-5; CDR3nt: TGTGCTAGTGGTTTGTTCGACTATCTACTGCTGGCCCAGTACTTC; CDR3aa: CASGLFDYLLLAQYF
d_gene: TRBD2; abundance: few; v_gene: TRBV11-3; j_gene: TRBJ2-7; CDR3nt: TGTGCCAGCAGCCTGGATCCCGGGGGGAGCTCCTACGAGCAGTACTTC; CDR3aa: CASSLDPGGSSYEQYF
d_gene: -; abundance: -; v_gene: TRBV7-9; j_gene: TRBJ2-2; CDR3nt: TGTGCCAGCGGGGCTTCAGTGTCGGGGGAGCTGTTTTTT; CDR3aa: CASGASVSGELFF
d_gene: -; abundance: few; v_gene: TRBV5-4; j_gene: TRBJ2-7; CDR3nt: TGTGCCAGCAGCCATGACAGGCAGGTACGCTTC; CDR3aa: CASSHDRQVRF
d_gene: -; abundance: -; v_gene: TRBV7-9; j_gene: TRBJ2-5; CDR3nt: TGTGCCAGCAGCCTATACCCGCCCGGGGTGAGGGAAGAGACCCAGTACTTC; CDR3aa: CASSLYPPGVREETQYF
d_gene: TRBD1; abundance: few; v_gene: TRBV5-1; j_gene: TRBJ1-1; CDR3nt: TGCGCCAGCAGCTTGAGGGGGCAGGGACTCGAAACTGAAGCTTTCTTT; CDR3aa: CASSLRGQGLETEAFF
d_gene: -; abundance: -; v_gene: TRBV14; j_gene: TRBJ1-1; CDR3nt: TGTGCCAGCAGCCGCCAAGGGGGAGGGCGGCTGAGGAACACTGAAGCTTTCTTT; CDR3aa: CASSRQGGGRLRNTEAFF
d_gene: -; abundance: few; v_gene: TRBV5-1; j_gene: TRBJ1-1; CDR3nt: TGCGCCAGCAGCTTGGAGGGCAGGGGCGCTTTCTTT; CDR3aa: CASSLEGRGAFF
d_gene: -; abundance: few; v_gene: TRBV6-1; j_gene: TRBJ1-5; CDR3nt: TGTGCCGCTCAGGGAGGGGTGGGACAGCCCCAGCATTTT; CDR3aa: CAAQGGVGQPQHF
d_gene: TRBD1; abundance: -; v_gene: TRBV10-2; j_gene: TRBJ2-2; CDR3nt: TGCGCCAGCAGTGAGGGGGACAGAGTTTGGACCGGGGAGCTGTTTTTT; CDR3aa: CASSEGDRVWTGELFF
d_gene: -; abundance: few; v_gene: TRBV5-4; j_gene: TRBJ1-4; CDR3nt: TGTGCCAGCAGCTTGGACAGGGCTCGGGAAAAACTGTTTTTT; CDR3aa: CASSLDRAREKLFF
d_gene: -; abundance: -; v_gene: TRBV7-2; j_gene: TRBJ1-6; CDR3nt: TGTGCCAGCAGCATTACAGTTTCTCGGGGGGGATCACCCCTCCACTTT; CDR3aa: CASSITVSRGGSPLHF
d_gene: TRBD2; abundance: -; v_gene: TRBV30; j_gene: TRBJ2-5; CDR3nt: TGTGCCTGGAGTCGGGGGACTAGCGGGGGGGGGAAAGAGGCCCAGTACTTC; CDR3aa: CAWSRGTSGGGKEAQYF
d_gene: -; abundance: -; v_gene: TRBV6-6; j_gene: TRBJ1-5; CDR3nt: TGTGCCAGCAGTTACTTTAGGACAGATAGCAATCAGCCCCAGCATTTT; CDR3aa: CASSYFRTDSNQPQHF
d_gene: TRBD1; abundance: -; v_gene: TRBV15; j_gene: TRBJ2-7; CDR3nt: TGTGCCACCAGCAGAAAGACAGGGGTAGCCTCCTACGAGCAGTACTTC; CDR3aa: CATSRKTGVASYEQYF
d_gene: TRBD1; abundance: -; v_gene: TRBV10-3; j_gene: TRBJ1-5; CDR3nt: TGTGCCATCAGTGAGGGACAGGGGCTGAGGAATCAGCCCCAGCATTTT; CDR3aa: CAISEGQGLRNQPQHF
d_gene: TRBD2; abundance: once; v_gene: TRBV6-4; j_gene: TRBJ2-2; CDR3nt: TGTGCCAGCAGTGACGCTAGCGGGGGGCCCACCGGGGAGCTGTTTTTT; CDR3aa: CASSDASGGPTGELFF
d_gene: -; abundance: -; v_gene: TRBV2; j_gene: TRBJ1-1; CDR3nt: TGTGCCAGCAGAACGGGGAACACTGAAGCTTTCTTT; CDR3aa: CASRTGNTEAFF
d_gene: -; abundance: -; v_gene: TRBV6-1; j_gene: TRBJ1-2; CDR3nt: TGTGCCAGCAGTGAAGACCCCTCACCTAGCTATGGCTACACCTTC; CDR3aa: CASSEDPSPSYGYTF
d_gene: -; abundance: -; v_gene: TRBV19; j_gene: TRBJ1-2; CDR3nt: TGTGCCAGTAGTATGGACTTGATCAACTATGGCTACACCTTC; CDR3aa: CASSMDLINYGYTF
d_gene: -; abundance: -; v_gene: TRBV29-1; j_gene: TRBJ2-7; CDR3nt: TGCAGCGTTGGATTCGACACGAAGTCCTACGAGCAGTACTTC; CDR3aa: CSVGFDTKSYEQYF
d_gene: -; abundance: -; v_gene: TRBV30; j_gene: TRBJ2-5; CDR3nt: TGTGCCTGGAGTGGGGGGCGGAGAGAGACCCAGTACTTC; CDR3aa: CAWSGGRRETQYF
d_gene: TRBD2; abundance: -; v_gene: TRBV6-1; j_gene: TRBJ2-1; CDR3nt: TGTGCCAGCAGTGGAGGGGGACTAGCATATGAGCAGTTCTTC; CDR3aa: CASSGGGLAYEQFF
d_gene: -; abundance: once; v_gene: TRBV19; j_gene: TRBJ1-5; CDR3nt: TGTGCCAGTAGTGGGGGGAGGCGCAATCAGCCCCAGCATTTT; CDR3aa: CASSGGRRNQPQHF
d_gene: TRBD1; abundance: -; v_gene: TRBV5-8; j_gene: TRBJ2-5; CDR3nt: TGTGCCAGCACCGACAGGGCTGAGACCCAGTACTTC; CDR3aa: CASTDRAETQYF
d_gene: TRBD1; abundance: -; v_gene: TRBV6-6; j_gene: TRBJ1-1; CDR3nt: TGTGCCAGCAGTCTGACAGGGGAGGCCACTGAAGCTTTCTTT; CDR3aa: CASSLTGEATEAFF
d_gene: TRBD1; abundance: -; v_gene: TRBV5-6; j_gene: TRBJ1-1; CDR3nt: TGTGCCAGCAGAGGACAGGGAGGGAACACTGAAGCTTTCTTT; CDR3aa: CASRGQGGNTEAFF
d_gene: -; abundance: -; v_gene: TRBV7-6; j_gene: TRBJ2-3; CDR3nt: TGTGCCAGCAGCTTATCAGGGCGGACAGATACGCAGTATTTT; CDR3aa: CASSLSGRTDTQYF
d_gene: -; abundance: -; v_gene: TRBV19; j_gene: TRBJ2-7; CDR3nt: TGTGCCAGTAGTGTAACAGTCACTTACGAGCAGTACTTC; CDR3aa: CASSVTVTYEQYF
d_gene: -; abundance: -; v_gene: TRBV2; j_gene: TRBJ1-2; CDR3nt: TGTGCCAGCAGTCTCAGGGGAATATATGGCTACACCTTC; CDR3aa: CASSLRGIYGYTF
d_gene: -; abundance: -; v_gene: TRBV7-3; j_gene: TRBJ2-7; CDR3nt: TGTGCCAGCAGCTTACAGGACTCCGCCTACGAGCAGTACTTC; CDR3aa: CASSLQDSAYEQYF
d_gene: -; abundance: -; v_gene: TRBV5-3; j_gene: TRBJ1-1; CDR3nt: TGTGCCAGAAGCTTGGTACTGGGGGCGAGAACTGAAGCTTTCTTT; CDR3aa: CARSLVLGARTEAFF
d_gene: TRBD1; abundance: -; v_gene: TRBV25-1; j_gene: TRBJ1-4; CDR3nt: TGTGCCAGCAGTGAAGGACAGGGTGAAAAACTGTTTTTT; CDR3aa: CASSEGQGEKLFF
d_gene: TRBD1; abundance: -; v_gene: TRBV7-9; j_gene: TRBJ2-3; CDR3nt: TGTGCCAGCAGCTCCCGACAGGGTCCAGATACGCAGTATTTT; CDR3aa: CASSSRQGPDTQYF
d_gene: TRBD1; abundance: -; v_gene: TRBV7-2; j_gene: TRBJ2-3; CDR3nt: TGTGCCAGCAGTCGAACGACAGGGGGGGTCACAGATACGCAGTATTTT; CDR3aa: CASSRTTGGVTDTQYF
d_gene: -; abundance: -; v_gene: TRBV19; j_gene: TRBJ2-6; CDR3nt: TGTGCCAGTACCTATGGGGGGTTCTCTGGGGCCAACGTCCTGACTTTC; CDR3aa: CASTYGGFSGANVLTF
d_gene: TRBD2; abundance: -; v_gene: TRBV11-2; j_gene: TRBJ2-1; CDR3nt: TGTGCCAGCAGCTTAGTCGGGGGGGGCCAGTCCTACAATGAGCAGTTCTTC; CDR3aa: CASSLVGGGQSYNEQFF
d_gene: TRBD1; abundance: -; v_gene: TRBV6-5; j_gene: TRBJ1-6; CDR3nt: TGTGCCAGCAGTTATCAGGGGGGATATAATTCACCCCTCCACTTT; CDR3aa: CASSYQGGYNSPLHF
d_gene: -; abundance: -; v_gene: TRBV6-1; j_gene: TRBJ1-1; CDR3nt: TGTGCCAGCAGTGAAGGTCAAGGGGACACTGAAGCTTTCTTT; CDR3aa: CASSEGQGDTEAFF